A selection of T cell receptor beta chains follows, all from one sample in a study of identical twins. TCRdb re-analysed the 5' RACE reads in MiXCR, keeping a single row per CDR3 protein. The sample holds hundreds of thousands of distinct CDR3 sequences, around 24% seen once. Separately, the same data were catalogued under a study of T cells expressing NK-cell markers.

The sample taken for sequencing was CD4+ T cells sorted from blood. All receptors derive from a woman aged 18 to 35 in good health. Both conserved end residues are part of each CDR3. Each record gives: D gene, V gene, J gene, CDR3 length, clone size, CDR3 protein, CDR3 DNA. D genes are given only for firm matches. Part of the rows lack a size; the others show once, few, many or a class for expanded clones.

>.|TRBV7-8|TRBJ1-2|14|.
CASSLNRGESGYTF
TGTGCCAGCAGCCTAAATCGGGGGGAATCGGGCTACACCTTC
>.|TRBV6-1|TRBJ2-5|14|.
CASSEARAQETQYF
TGTGCCAGCAGTGAAGCGCGCGCGCAAGAGACCCAGTACTTC
>.|TRBV20-1|TRBJ2-6|15|.
CSAGAPRGGANVLTF
TGCAGTGCCGGGGCCCCCCGTGGTGGGGCCAACGTCCTGACTTTC
>TRBD2|TRBV20-1|TRBJ2-1|17|few
CSARDRLLAGGLYEQFF
TGCAGTGCTAGAGATCGGCTACTAGCGGGGGGGCTCTATGAGCAGTTCTTC
>.|TRBV11-2|TRBJ1-2|13|once
CASSLPYWSGYTF
TGTGCCAGCAGCTTACCCTACTGGAGTGGCTACACCTTC
>.|TRBV20-1|TRBJ2-5|15|few
CSARDAPRGKETQYF
TGCAGTGCTAGAGATGCACCTAGGGGGAAAGAGACCCAGTACTTC
>.|TRBV6-2/TRBV6-3|TRBJ1-6|12|.
CASSYPTSPLHF
TGTGCCAGCAGTTACCCGACTTCACCCCTCCACTTT
>.|TRBV9|TRBJ2-1|14|.
CASSVYPSYNEQFF
TGTGCCAGCAGCGTCTACCCCTCCTACAATGAGCAGTTCTTC
>TRBD1|TRBV3-1|TRBJ1-1|13|few
CASMTGGGTEAFF
TGTGCCAGCATGACAGGGGGCGGCACTGAAGCTTTCTTT
>.|TRBV10-3|TRBJ2-1|13|.
CAIGADSYNEQFF
TGTGCCATCGGGGCAGACTCCTACAATGAGCAGTTCTTC
>.|TRBV6-5|TRBJ1-2|15|.
CASSSTVGPNYGYTF
TGTGCCAGCAGTTCGACCGTCGGACCAAACTATGGCTACACCTTC
>.|TRBV24-1|TRBJ2-2|15|.
CATSDWASRPGELFF
TGTGCCACCAGTGATTGGGCTAGCCGGCCCGGGGAGCTGTTTTTT
>.|TRBV5-1|TRBJ2-7|11|.
CASSLWGEQYF
TGCGCCAGCAGCTTATGGGGTGAGCAGTACTTC
>TRBD2|TRBV20-1|TRBJ2-1|13|.
CSALDSGYNEQFF
TGCAGTGCTCTTGATAGCGGGTACAATGAGCAGTTCTTC
>.|TRBV20-1|TRBJ1-1|14|few
CSARGEGPNTEAFF
TGCAGTGCTAGAGGTGAAGGGCCCAACACTGAAGCTTTCTTT
>TRBD1|TRBV18|TRBJ2-7|15|.
CASSPRDRPLYEQYF
TGTGCCAGCTCACCTCGGGACAGACCCTTATACGAGCAGTACTTC
>.|TRBV5-4|TRBJ2-3|15|.
CASSQPRVGTDTQYF
TGTGCCAGCAGCCAACCTCGAGTGGGCACAGATACGCAGTATTTT
>.|TRBV20-1|TRBJ2-1|11|many
CSAARLGEQFF
TGCAGTGCTGCCCGCCTCGGGGAGCAGTTCTTC
>TRBD2|TRBV6-5|TRBJ2-1|16|few
CASSYFTSGRGNEQFF
TGTGCCAGCAGTTACTTCACTAGCGGGAGAGGAAATGAGCAGTTCTTC
>.|TRBV10-3|TRBJ2-1|16|.
CAISESRLSSYNEQFF
TGTGCCATCAGTGAGTCCAGGTTGAGCTCCTACAATGAGCAGTTCTTC
>TRBD1|TRBV12-3/TRBV12-4|TRBJ2-1|16|.
CASTLGGRGQSNEQFF
TGTGCCAGCACCTTAGGGGGCAGGGGGCAGAGCAATGAGCAGTTCTTC
>TRBD2|TRBV20-1|TRBJ2-3|14|.
CSALAGGSTDTQYF
TGCAGTGCTTTAGCGGGGGGAAGCACAGATACGCAGTATTTT
>.|TRBV12-3/TRBV12-4|TRBJ2-7|14|many
CASSLLSGPYEQYF
TGTGCCAGCAGCCTCTTAAGCGGCCCCTACGAGCAGTACTTC
>TRBD2|TRBV12-3/TRBV12-4|TRBJ2-6|18|few
CASSDSGNIFSGANVLTF
TGTGCCAGCAGCGATAGCGGGAATATCTTCTCTGGGGCCAACGTCCTGACTTTC
>.|TRBV7-2|TRBJ2-3|15|few
CASSFSRRRTDTQYF
TGTGCCAGCAGCTTCTCGAGGCGACGCACAGATACGCAGTATTTT
>TRBD1|TRBV7-2|TRBJ1-1|14|many
CASSRTGMNTEAFF
TGTGCCAGCAGCCGGACAGGGATGAACACTGAAGCTTTCTTT
>.|TRBV12-3/TRBV12-4|TRBJ2-5|15|.
CASSSRQGGGETQYF
TGTGCCAGCAGTTCAAGGCAGGGCGGCGGGGAGACCCAGTACTTC
>TRBD2|TRBV6-5|TRBJ2-7|13|.
CATAAGGSYEQYF
TGTGCCACCGCGGCGGGAGGGTCATACGAGCAGTACTTC
>.|TRBV29-1|TRBJ2-7|13|.
CSEPHRVRYEQYF
TGCAGCGAACCTCACAGGGTTCGATACGAGCAGTACTTC
>TRBD1|TRBV12-3/TRBV12-4|TRBJ1-6|14|.
CASSFDRVRSPLHF
TGTGCCAGCAGTTTTGACAGGGTTCGTTCACCCCTCCACTTT
>.|TRBV5-6|TRBJ2-3|13|.
CASSKYRVDTQYF
TGTGCCAGCAGCAAATACAGGGTAGATACGCAGTATTTT
>.|TRBV5-1|TRBJ2-2|15|.
CASSGRGTNTGELFF
TGCGCCAGCTCGGGCCGGGGGACGAACACCGGGGAGCTGTTTTTT
>.|TRBV12-3/TRBV12-4|TRBJ2-2|14|.
CASNSWGITGELFF
TGTGCCAGCAATTCATGGGGAATCACCGGGGAGCTGTTTTTT
>.|TRBV20-1|TRBJ2-1|12|few
CSARLGYNEQFF
TGCAGTGCACGACTAGGCTACAATGAGCAGTTCTTC
>.|TRBV12-3/TRBV12-4|TRBJ2-1|14|.
CASSLHFVYNEQFF
TGTGCCAGCAGCCTTCATTTCGTGTACAATGAGCAGTTCTTC
>.|TRBV6-1|TRBJ2-1|15|.
CASSRQGGTYNEQFF
TGTGCCAGCAGTCGACAGGGAGGAACCTACAATGAGCAGTTCTTC
>.|TRBV10-3|TRBJ2-3|17|few
CAISESGGLTSADTQYF
TGTGCCATCAGTGAGAGTGGCGGGTTGACCTCTGCAGATACGCAGTATTTT